These 19 T cell receptor beta chains were all obtained from the same sample, sequenced in a study of T cells in Graves' hyperthyroidism and ophthalmopathy. Amplified regions were TCR beta CDR3 sequences from RNA transcripts. First-round RT-PCR targeting the TCR CDR3 was performed with the HTBI primer set. TCRdb redid the calling of the multiplex PCR reads with MiXCR, one entry per CDR3 protein. The table has 500,000 to 750,000 distinct CDR3 sequences, approximately 15% seen once. Sample: blood. Every receptor here comes from a woman in her late teens or twenties with Graves' ophthalmopathy.

This clonotype was counted at least ten times. The chain employs TRBV5-1 and TRBJ2-1, with 9 nucleotides matching TRBD1. CDR1 and CDR2 (germline): SGHRS, YFSETQ. The V gene end was trimmed by 3 bases and the J gene end by 9 bases; junction bases not matched to a gene: 16. There are 17 residues in the CDR3. The CDR3 is CASSSNDGQGPVSEQFF. The DNA for the CDR3 is TGCGCCAGCAGCTCGAACGACGGACAGGGGCCGGTCAGTGAGCAGTTCTTC.

The DNA for the CDR3 is TGTGCCAGCAGCTCTCCGGGACATTCCGACAACTATGGCTACACCTTC. Protein product: CASSSPGHSDNYGYTF. The chain recombines TRBV11-2 with TRBJ1-2; D is possibly TRBD1 (6 bases). Trimming stripped 4 bases from V and 2 bases from J, with 17 bases between. CDR1 SGHAT and CDR2 FQNNGV come from the germline V gene. The CDR3 consists of 16 residues.

This clonotype was recorded a few times. The rearrangement joins TRBV30 to TRBJ2-6, with D unclear. Germline V gives CDR1 GTSNPN, CDR2 SVGIG (reference sequence). V shed 4 bases and J shed 2 bases, with 6 bases lying between them. The CDR3 extends over 13 amino acids. CDR3 residues: CAWMDPGANVLTF. CDR3 nucleotide sequence: TGTGCCTGGATGGATCCTGGGGCCAACGTCCTGACTTTC.

This clonotype was counted at least ten times. The chain uses TRBV2 and TRBJ1-2; possibly TRBD1 for D (5 bases). Germline CDR1 is SNHLY and CDR2 is FYNNEI. This CDR3 is built from 13 residues. Deletions cut 11 bases from V and 4 bases from J, with 17 bases between. The CDR3 DNA is TGTGCCGGGGGGTTACAAGGCCCCTATGGCTACACCTTC. It codes for CAGGLQGPYGYTF.

This clonotype was counted ten times or more. The chain couples TRBV5-1 to TRBJ2-7, with TRBD2 matching 11 bases. The length of the CDR3 is 15 residues. The germline V gene has CDR1 SGHRS and CDR2 YFSETQ. V shed 3 bases and J 2 bases; nucleotides not matched to a gene: 4. The CDR3: CASSYTSGGTYEQYF. The CDR3 coding sequence is TGCGCCAGCAGCTATACTAGCGGGGGAACCTACGAGCAGTACTTC.

This clonotype occurred many times. The chain uses TRBV20-1 and TRBJ2-1; D is undetermined. In germline, CDR1 is DFQATT, CDR2 SNEGSKA (reference sequence). V was clipped by 3 bases and J by 5 bases, with 11 bases between them. The CDR3 is made up of 13 amino acids. The CDR3 loop reads CSASKAKDNEQFF. In nucleotides, the CDR3 is TGCAGTGCTAGTAAGGCCAAAGACAATGAGCAGTTCTTC.

This clonotype was detected many times. The CDR3 bases are TGTGCCAGCAGCCTAATTGACCTGGAACCGCCCGAAGGAGGCTACGAGCAGTACTTC. Translated: CASSLIDLEPPEGGYEQYF. The gene calls are TRBV6-1 and TRBJ2-7, with a tentative D call TRBD2 (5 bases). The V gene lost 6 bases and the J gene lost 3 bases, with 30 bases spanning the gap. CDR3 length: 19 amino acids. Per germline, CDR1 MNHNS and CDR2 SASEGT.

This chain joins TRBV25-1 and TRBJ1-1; D gene uncertain. V lost 6 bases, J lost 3 bases, and 11 bases lay in between. The CDR3 has 13 amino acids. In germline, CDR1 is MGHDK, CDR2 SYGVNS. CDR3: CASRGSTDTEAFF. CDR3 nucleotides: TGTGCCAGCAGGGGCAGCACCGACACTGAAGCTTTCTTT.

This clonotype was seen a handful of times. This chain uses TRBV6-4 with TRBJ2-3; the match to TRBD2 covers 8 bases. V shed 3 bases and J 5 bases; nucleotides not matched to a gene: 4. This CDR3 is 14 amino acids long. From germline, CDR1 is MRHNA and CDR2 SNTAGT. CDR3 protein: CASSEREGQDTQYF. CDR3 sequence (DNA): TGTGCCAGCAGTGAACGGGAGGGCCAAGATACGCAGTATTTT.

J is TRBJ1-2 and V is TRBV3-1, with 7 bases lining up with TRBD1. Germline CDR1 LGHDT, CDR2 YNNKEL (reference sequence). This CDR3 has 17 residues. The V gene end was trimmed by 0 bases and the J gene end by 2 bases; junction bases not matched to a gene: 9. The CDR3 DNA sequence: TGTGCCAGCAGCCAAGATGGGGCAGGGGGGTCGAACTATGGCTACACCTTC. Translation: CASSQDGAGGSNYGYTF.

This clonotype has at least ten counts. The chain links TRBV6-1 to TRBJ2-7; TRBD1 aligns across 7 bases. The CDR3 runs to 16 residues. V dropped 5 bases and J dropped 3; count of bases not matched to a gene: 13. Germline lookup yields CDR1 MNHNS and CDR2 SASEGT. Written as DNA, the CDR3 is TGTGCCAGCAGTATAACCCTCTCGGGACAGTTCTACGAGCAGTACTTC. Protein: CASSITLSGQFYEQYF.

The V gene is TRBV19, the J gene TRBJ2-7; D remains unclear. The V gene lost 7 bases and the J gene lost 0 bases, with 16 bases spanning the gap. The germline gives CDR1 LNHDA, CDR2 SQIVND (reference sequence). The length of the CDR3 is 15 residues. This CDR3 is CASTPRNSPSYEQYF. The CDR3 DNA is TGTGCCAGTACTCCGCGTAACAGTCCCTCCTACGAGCAGTACTTC.

V gene TRBV7-6 combines with J gene TRBJ1-6, with a possible D match to TRBD1 (6 bases). Germline V gene sequence: CDR1 SGHVS, CDR2 FNYEAQ. The CDR3 totals 15 residues. V was pared by 4 bases and J by 6 bases, with 13 bases between. CDR3 protein: CASSSQQGGNSPLHF. The CDR3 DNA reads TGTGCCAGCAGCTCTCAACAGGGCGGTAATTCACCCCTCCACTTT.

This clonotype was detected many times. The chain is built from TRBV28 and TRBJ1-2; D gene ambiguous. The germline V gene encodes CDR1 MDHEN and CDR2 SYDVKM. The CDR3 consists of 12 residues. V gave up 5 bases and J gave up 6 bases, with 10 bases separating them. CDR3 loop: CASSVQSNGYTF. CDR3 nucleotide sequence: TGTGCCAGCAGTGTACAGAGCAATGGCTACACCTTC.

The genes are TRBV19 and TRBJ1-5; a possible D gene is TRBD1 (6 bases). The CDR3 length is 15 residues. The V gene's germline CDR1 is LNHDA and CDR2 SQIVND (reference sequence). Between the trimmed V and J ends, which lost 0 bases and 4 bases, there was a span of 10 bases. In DNA form, the CDR3 reads TGTGCCAGTAGTATAGACAGGGGTTGGAATCAGCCCCAGCATTTT. Translating it yields CASSIDRGWNQPQHF.

This clonotype turned up a few times. This chain connects TRBV20-1 to TRBJ1-1, with D possibly being TRBD1 (5 bases). CDR3 length: 12 amino acids. Germline-derived CDR1 and CDR2 are DFQATT and SNEGSKA (reference sequence). This CDR3 reads CSGAGGNTEAFF. The CDR3 DNA reads as TGCAGCGGGGCGGGAGGGAACACTGAAGCTTTCTTT.

The chain couples TRBV4-1 to TRBJ2-4; 10 bases fit TRBD2. V shed 1 base and J 8 bases; nucleotides not matched to a gene: 8. CDR1 and CDR2 from the germline V gene are MGHRA and YSYEKL. The CDR3 is made up of 16 amino acids. The DNA for the CDR3 is TGCGCCAGCAGCCAAGTGATAGCGGGAGGCTCGCACATTCAGTACTTC. It codes for CASSQVIAGGSHIQYF.

This chain links TRBV27 with TRBJ2-7; 13 nucleotides agree with TRBD2. Germline CDR1 and CDR2: MNHEY and SMNVEV (reference sequence). There are 16 residues in the CDR3. J was trimmed by 7 bases and V by 0 bases; bases with no gene match: 6. CDR3 region: CASSLSPGLAGMEQYF. The CDR3, as DNA: TGTGCCAGCAGTTTATCCCCGGGACTAGCGGGAATGGAGCAGTACTTC.

The genes are TRBV30 and TRBJ2-5, with 8 positions matching TRBD2. Per germline, CDR1 GTSNPN and CDR2 SVGIG (reference sequence). CDR3 length equals 16 residues. J lost 1 base, V lost 0 bases, and 7 bases had no gene match. The CDR3, as DNA: TGTGCCTGGAGTGTAAGGGGACTAGGGCCCCAAGAGACCCAGTACTTC. Translating it yields CAWSVRGLGPQETQYF.